Each of the 32 T cell receptor beta chains below was sequenced from the same sample in a study of T cell responses to AZD1222 COVID-19 vaccine. Sequencing was performed with immunoSEQ multiplex PCR; in TCRdb, only in-frame clones are kept and a portion is missing. Seen here are about 130,000 clones, 90% to 95% observed once, and the top ten hold roughly 7%. Source: peripheral blood, taken 28 days after the second AZD1222 dose. These TCRs come from an adult who received the AZD1222 COVID-19 vaccine.

V gene TRBV6-4 combines with J gene TRBJ1-1; no firm D call. V shed 6 bases and J shed 4 bases, with 9 bases lying between them. This CDR3 region has 12 residues. From germline, CDR1 is MRHNA and CDR2 SNTAGT. The CDR3 loop is CASRGFGTEAFF. CDR3 DNA: TGTGCCAGCAGGGGTTTCGGCACTGAAGCTTTCTTT.

The chain is built from TRBV29-1 and TRBJ2-2, with D tentatively TRBD2 (6 bases). The CDR3 is 12 amino acids. V was trimmed by 7 bases and J by 7 bases, leaving 13 bases between them. Looked up from germline, CDR1 is SQVTM and CDR2 is ANQGSEA. In DNA form, the CDR3 reads TGCAGCGGATCTAGCGTCGGCGGGGAGCTGTTTTTT. Protein: CSGSSVGGELFF.

The chain recombines TRBV6-5 with TRBJ1-3, with D tentatively TRBD1 (6 bases). This CDR3 has 16 amino acids. Germline CDR1 MNHEY, CDR2 SVGAGI. Trimming removed 0 bases from V and 4 bases from J, with 13 bases in between. The CDR3 nucleotides are TGTGCCAGCAGTTACTCGTACAGGGTTGTAGGAAACACCATATATTTT. It yields the protein CASSYSYRVVGNTIYF.

J is TRBJ1-5 and V is TRBV7-2; tentative D call: TRBD1 (5 bases). The germline CDR1 and CDR2 sequences are SGHTA and FQGNSA. V was clipped by 2 bases and J by 6 bases, with 14 bases between them. The CDR3 is 15 residues long. The CDR3 DNA reads as TGTGCCAGCAGCTTATGGTCAGGGACGGGTCAGCCCCAGCATTTT. Protein sequence: CASSLWSGTGQPQHF.

This chain connects TRBV18 to TRBJ1-3; 7 bases map to TRBD1. The CDR3 is 15 residues long. Germline lookup yields CDR1 KGHSH and CDR2 LQKENI. The junction had 2 bases not matched to a gene; V was cut back by 3 bases and J by 0 bases. CDR3 coding DNA: TGTGCCAGCTCACCTGGGACAGCCTCTGGAAACACCATATATTTT. Translating it yields CASSPGTASGNTIYF.

This chain connects TRBV30 to TRBJ1-3, with 9 bases fitting TRBD1. This CDR3 comprises 14 residues. Germline V gene sequence: CDR1 GTSNPN, CDR2 SVGIG (reference sequence). The J segment lost 2 bases and the V segment lost 5 bases, leaving 4 bases of the junction unmatched. CDR3 residues: CAWGGQGTGNTIYF. CDR3 sequence (DNA): TGTGCCTGGGGGGGACAGGGTACTGGAAACACCATATATTTT.

This rearrangement joins TRBV3-1 (or the pseudogene TRBV3-2) to TRBJ2-5, with D uncertain. V dropped 0 bases and J dropped 5 bases, with 7 bases sitting between them. The CDR3 contains 13 residues. Per the germline V gene, CDR1 is LGHDT and CDR2 is YNNKEL (reference sequence). CDR3 sequence: CASSQDDWETQYF. CDR3 nucleotides: TGTGCCAGCAGCCAAGATGACTGGGAGACCCAGTACTTC.

The chain joins TRBV6-5 to TRBJ2-3; the match to TRBD2 covers 9 bases. V lost 0 bases and J lost 4; bases outside the gene matches: 5. This CDR3 has 16 amino acids. Per germline, CDR1 MNHEY and CDR2 SVGAGI. CDR3 loop: CASSYSAGGPADTQYF. As DNA, the CDR3 is TGTGCCAGCAGTTACTCCGCGGGGGGGCCGGCAGATACGCAGTATTTT.

This chain connects TRBV4-1 to TRBJ1-4; unclear D gene. CDR1 and CDR2 (germline): MGHRA, YSYEKL. The germline V and J ends were trimmed by 3 bases and 7 bases, with 9 bases remaining between them. CDR3 length equals 13 residues. The CDR3 DNA follows: TGCGCCAGCAGCCAGGGTGTCCCTGAAAAACTGTTTTTT. This sequence encodes CASSQGVPEKLFF.

The chain is built from TRBV6-5 and TRBJ2-7, with 8 bases identical to TRBD1. V gave up 7 bases and J gave up 3 bases; unmatched junction bases: 5. CDR1 MNHEY and CDR2 SVGAGI come from the germline V gene. This CDR3 has 13 amino acids. Here the CDR3 reads CASTDDRGYEQYF. The CDR3 region has the DNA TGTGCCAGCACCGACGACAGGGGCTACGAGCAGTACTTC.

The V and J genes are TRBV28 and TRBJ1-2; TRBD1 agrees at 7 bases. The CDR3 runs 15 residues. Germline values: CDR1 MDHEN, CDR2 SYDVKM. Trimming removed 5 bases from V and 6 bases from J; junction bases left unmatched: 12. CDR3 protein: CASSLPSDRAHGYTF. CDR3 DNA: TGTGCCAGCAGTCTCCCCTCCGACAGGGCTCATGGCTACACCTTC.

The chain couples TRBV7-2 to TRBJ2-5, with 12 bases matching TRBD2. V shed 5 bases, J shed 5 bases, and the junction held 9 bases outside the gene matches. The CDR3 is 16 residues long. CDR1 is SGHTA and CDR2 is FQGNSA in the germline V gene. CDR3 bases: TGTGCCAGCAGCCACTCTAGCGGGGGGGCCGAGGAGACCCAGTACTTC. Translating gives CASSHSSGGAEETQYF.

This clone was observed a single time. V and J are TRBV25-1 and TRBJ1-2; weak D call: TRBD1 (6 bases). This CDR3 region has 13 residues. The germline V gene encodes CDR1 MGHDK and CDR2 SYGVNS. V lost 3 bases, J lost 6 bases, and 11 bases lay in between. CDR3 bases: TGTGCCAGCAGTGATCGGGCAGGGGATGGCTACACCTTC. This translates into CASSDRAGDGYTF.

CDR3 DNA sequence: TGTGCCAGCTCACGAGCTCCTGATGAAAAACTGTTTTTT. Its protein is CASSRAPDEKLFF. The V call is TRBV18, the J call TRBJ1-4, with unresolved D. V was trimmed by 4 bases and J by 6 bases, leaving 9 bases between them. This CDR3 is 13 amino acids long. CDR1 KGHSH and CDR2 LQKENI come from the germline V gene.

CDR3 DNA sequence: TGTGCCAGCAGCCCCTCCTATCGGAGGGCTTCGAACACTGAAGCTTTCTTT. Translating it yields CASSPSYRRASNTEAFF. This sequence joins TRBV4-2 and TRBJ1-1; the D is unclear. V dropped 4 bases and J dropped 1 base, with 19 bases sitting between them. Germline CDR1 reads LGHNA; CDR2 reads YNFKEQ. The CDR3 covers 17 residues.

The chain couples TRBV18 to TRBJ1-2, with TRBD1 matching 9 bases. Germline CDR1 and CDR2: KGHSH and LQKENI. This CDR3 is 15 amino acids long. V shed 3 bases, J shed 7 bases, and the junction held 9 bases outside the gene matches. CDR3 nucleotide sequence: TGTGCCAGCTCACCGTCAACAGGGGGCGAAAGTGGCTACACCTTC. Translating it yields CASSPSTGGESGYTF. The full variable domain, with the rest looked up from reference TRBV18 and TRBJ1-2, is NAGVMQNPRHLVRRRGQEARLRCSPMKGHSHVYWYRQLPEEGLKFMVYLQKENIIDESGMPKERFSAEFPKEGPSILRIQQVVRGDSAAYFCASSPSTGGESGYTFGSGTRLTVV.

The chain carries TRBV27 and TRBJ2-2, with 8 positions matching TRBD1. There are 15 residues in the CDR3. V shed 6 bases and J 4 bases; nucleotides not matched to a gene: 7. Germline CDR1 and CDR2: MNHEY and SMNVEV (reference sequence). CDR3 bases: TGTGCCAGCAGCTTACAGGGGGACGGCACCGGGGAGCTGTTTTTT. It translates to CASSLQGDGTGELFF.

The chain has TRBV6-5 and TRBJ1-1, with TRBD1 matching 9 bases. The CDR3 length is 14 residues. V trimming: 6 bases; J trimming: 5 bases; junction bases outside the gene matches: 7. Germline CDR1 and CDR2: MNHEY and SVGAGI. CDR3 nucleotides: TGTGCCAGCAGGGGGACAGGGATAGGGACTGAAGCTTTCTTT. Amino acids: CASRGTGIGTEAFF.

J is TRBJ1-1 and V is TRBV5-1, with D perhaps TRBD1 (6 bases). This CDR3 has 15 amino acids. Germline lookup yields CDR1 SGHRS and CDR2 YFSETQ. With 0 bases removed from V and 6 bases from J, the gap between germline ends came to 15 bases. CDR3 residues: CASSLGGTSVPEAFF. CDR3 sequence (DNA): TGCGCCAGCAGCTTGGGCGGGACATCGGTCCCTGAAGCTTTCTTT.

This rearrangement joins TRBV7-9 to TRBJ1-2; D call uncertain. V was cut by 2 bases and J by 8 bases, with 6 bases left in between. This CDR3 contains 11 residues. The V gene's germline CDR1 is SEHNR and CDR2 FQNEAQ (reference sequence). The CDR3 sequence: CASSLWEGYTF. CDR3 bases: TGTGCCAGCAGCTTATGGGAAGGCTACACCTTC.

This clone was counted only a few times. The same CDR3 can be traced to other DNA sequences in this sample. This rearrangement joins TRBV5-5 to TRBJ1-4; D may be TRBD1 (5 bases). The CDR3 spans 14 residues. The germline V and J ends were trimmed by 0 bases and 3 bases, with 6 bases remaining between them. Germline-derived CDR1 and CDR2 are SGHKS and YYEKEE (reference sequence). DNA for the CDR3: TGTGCCAGCAGCTTGGTAGGGGCTAATGAAAAACTGTTTTTT. Translated, it gives CASSLVGANEKLFF.

V gene TRBV5-1 combines with J gene TRBJ1-4; D unresolved. The CDR3 contains 14 residues. The germline V gene encodes CDR1 SGHRS and CDR2 YFSETQ. The V gene lost 0 bases and the J gene lost 4 bases, with 7 bases spanning the gap. The CDR3 DNA reads as TGCGCCAGCAGCTTGGAACAGATTAATGAAAAACTGTTTTTT. Translated: CASSLEQINEKLFF.

The chain carries TRBV28 and TRBJ2-6, with D possibly TRBD2 on 5 matching bases. Germline lookup yields CDR1 MDHEN and CDR2 SYDVKM. The CDR3 sequence is 15 residues long. V lost 1 base and J 2 bases, leaving 6 bases between the germline ends. In nucleotides, the CDR3 is TGTGCCAGCAGTTTATCCGGGGCTGGGGCCAACGTCCTGACTTTC. Translation gives CASSLSGAGANVLTF.

The chain has TRBV19 and TRBJ2-1; TRBD2 matches at 9 bases. Looked up from germline, CDR1 is LNHDA and CDR2 is SQIVND (reference sequence). V was clipped by 1 base and J by 10 bases; unmatched bases: 5. The CDR3 extends over 14 amino acids. CDR3 sequence (DNA): TGTGCCAGTAGTATAGGTAGGCTAGCGGGAGAGCAGTTCTTC. Translated: CASSIGRLAGEQFF.

The chain couples TRBV5-4 to TRBJ2-2; D remains ambiguous. The germline V gene has CDR1 SGHNT and CDR2 YYREEE (reference sequence). CDR3 length: 15 amino acids. V shed 1 base and J shed 5 bases, with 12 bases lying between them. The CDR3 nucleotides read TGTGCCAGCAGCTTGCCCCATTCTGGTACCGGGGAGCTGTTTTTT. This gives the protein CASSLPHSGTGELFF.

This rearrangement joins TRBV7-6 to TRBJ2-2, with D possibly TRBD2 on 5 matching bases. The CDR3 sequence is 15 residues long. Trimming removed 5 bases at V and 7 bases at J, with 17 bases between. Germline loops: CDR1 SGHVS, CDR2 FNYEAQ. Here the CDR3 DNA reads TGTGCCAGCAGCAACCTACTCGGGGTTGACGGGGAGCTGTTTTTT. Translation gives CASSNLLGVDGELFF.

The CDR3 DNA reads TGTGCCAGCAGCCAGGACAGGGGGAAAGGAAACACCATATATTTT. Translation: CASSQDRGKGNTIYF. The rearrangement joins TRBV7-2 to TRBJ1-3; 10 bases match TRBD1. The CDR3 runs to 15 residues. CDR1 and CDR2 from the germline V gene are SGHTA and FQGNSA. The ends lost 5 bases at V and 4 bases at J; junction bases unmatched: 5. The full variable domain, in which reference TRBV7-2 and TRBJ1-3 provide the parts outside the CDR3, is GAGVSQSPSNKVTEKGKDVELRCDPISGHTALYWYRQSLGQGLEFLIYFQGNSAPDKSGLPSDRFSAERTGGSVSTLTIQRTQQEDSAVYLCASSQDRGKGNTIYFGEGSWLTVV.

This clone was detected once. The chain links TRBV5-1 to TRBJ1-4, with 7 bases matching TRBD1. This CDR3 comprises 15 residues. The V gene's germline CDR1 is SGHRS and CDR2 YFSETQ. Trimming removed 3 bases from V and 8 bases from J; junction bases left unmatched: 10. The CDR3 DNA follows: TGCGCCAGCAGCTCTAGACAGGGTCGGGAGGAAAAACTGTTTTTT. This encodes CASSSRQGREEKLFF.

The chain links TRBV29-1 to TRBJ2-1; TRBD2 aligns across 9 bases. The CDR3 is 15 amino acids. J lost 2 bases, V lost 7 bases, and 9 bases had no gene match. In germline, CDR1 is SQVTM, CDR2 ANQGSEA. This CDR3 reads CSAVSGGITYNEQFF. The CDR3 DNA is TGCAGCGCCGTTAGCGGGGGAATAACCTACAATGAGCAGTTCTTC.

The genes are TRBV4-1 and TRBJ1-6; possible D gene TRBD1, 6 bases. V was clipped by 1 base and J by 6 bases, with 19 bases between them. The CDR3 totals 18 residues. Germline lookup yields CDR1 MGHRA and CDR2 YSYEKL. This CDR3 reads CASSQAIIRGKVNSPLHF. CDR3 DNA sequence: TGCGCCAGCAGCCAAGCCATCATCAGGGGTAAAGTTAATTCACCCCTCCACTTT.

This rearrangement joins TRBV27 to TRBJ1-5; 7 nucleotides match TRBD1. After removal of 10 bases from V and 7 bases from J, the junction contained 10 bases not matched to a gene. Per the germline V gene, CDR1 is MNHEY and CDR2 is SMNVEV (reference sequence). This CDR3 contains 13 residues. The CDR3 coding sequence is TGTGCCACCAGCGACAGGGTAGGACAGCCCCAGCATTTT. It specifies CATSDRVGQPQHF.

This clone was observed a single time. CDR3 in DNA: TGTGCCAGCAGCGAGGGAGGGACCCACACCGGGGAGCTGTTTTTT. It translates to CASSEGGTHTGELFF. V is TRBV9 and J is TRBJ2-2, with 7 bases fitting TRBD2. Unmatched junction bases numbered 5, after V lost 3 bases and J lost 3 bases. This CDR3 has 15 residues. The germline V gene encodes CDR1 SGDLS and CDR2 YYNGEE.